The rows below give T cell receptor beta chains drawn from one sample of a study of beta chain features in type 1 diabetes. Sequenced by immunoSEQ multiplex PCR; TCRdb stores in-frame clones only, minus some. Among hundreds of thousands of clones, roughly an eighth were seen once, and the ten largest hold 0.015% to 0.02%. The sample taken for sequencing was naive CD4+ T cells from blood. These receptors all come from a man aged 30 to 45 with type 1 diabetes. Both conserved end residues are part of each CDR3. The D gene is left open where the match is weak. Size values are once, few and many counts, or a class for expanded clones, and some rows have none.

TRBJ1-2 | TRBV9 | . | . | TGTGCCAGCAGCGACCATACAGGGTCTGGCTACACCTTC | CASSDHTGSGYTF
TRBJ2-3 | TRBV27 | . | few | TGTGCCAGCAGTTCCTGGGCGGGAAGCACAGATACGCAGTATTTT | CASSSWAGSTDTQYF
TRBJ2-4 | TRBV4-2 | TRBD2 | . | TGTGCCAGCAGCCAGAGACTAGCGGGGAACCCAAGCCTAGCCAAAAACATTCAGTACTTC | CASSQRLAGNPSLAKNIQYF
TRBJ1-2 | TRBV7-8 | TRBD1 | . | TGTGCCAGCAGCTTAGAGGGGGACAGCGTCTATGGCTACACCTTC | CASSLEGDSVYGYTF
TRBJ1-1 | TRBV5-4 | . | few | TGTGCCAGCAGCCCCCAGGGGTACACTGAAGCTTTCTTT | CASSPQGYTEAFF
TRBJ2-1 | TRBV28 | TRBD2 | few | TGTGCCAGCGCGGGGTTAGCGGGAACCGGTCGGTTCTTC | CASAGLAGTGRFF
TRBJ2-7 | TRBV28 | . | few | TGTGCCAGCAGTTTTTTCGGGGTAGCGGAGTACGAGCAGTACTTC | CASSFFGVAEYEQYF
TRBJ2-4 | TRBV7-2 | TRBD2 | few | TGTGCCAGCTCCCCGGGGGGGGGTCGCATTCAGTACTTC | CASSPGGGRIQYF
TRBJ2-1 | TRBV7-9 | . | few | TGTGCCAGCAGCTTAGAGGGGACTGGAAGATTTTACAATGAGCAGTTCTTC | CASSLEGTGRFYNEQFF
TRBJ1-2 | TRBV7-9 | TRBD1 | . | TGTGCCAGCAGCCTAGACAGGGGGCGCAATCTAGATGGCTACACCTTC | CASSLDRGRNLDGYTF
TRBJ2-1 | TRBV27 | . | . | TGTGCCAGCAGTTTAAAGGAGGGCCGGGATGAGCAGTTCTTC | CASSLKEGRDEQFF
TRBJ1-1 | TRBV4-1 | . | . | TGCGCCAGCAGCCGACAAGGGAACACTGAAGCTTTCTTT | CASSRQGNTEAFF
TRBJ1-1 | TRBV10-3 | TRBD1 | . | TGTGCCATCAGTAGGACAGGGGTGGACACTGAAGCTTTCTTT | CAISRTGVDTEAFF
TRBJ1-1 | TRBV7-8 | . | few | TGTGCCAGCAGCTCCCACATCTGGGGCGCAGGGAACACTGAAGCTTTCTTT | CASSSHIWGAGNTEAFF
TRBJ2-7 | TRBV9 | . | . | TGTGCCAGCAGCGTAGATGAGCGGTTGAGCTACGAGCAGTACTTC | CASSVDERLSYEQYF
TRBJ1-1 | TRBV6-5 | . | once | TGTGCCAGCAGTTACTTGGGGGGGCGGACTGAAGCTTTCTTT | CASSYLGGRTEAFF
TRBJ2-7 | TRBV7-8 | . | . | TGTGCCAGCAGCTTAGCGACTTTCTTCTACGAGCAGTACTTC | CASSLATFFYEQYF
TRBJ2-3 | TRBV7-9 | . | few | TGTGCCAGCAGCCACCAGTCAGATACGCAGTATTTT | CASSHQSDTQYF
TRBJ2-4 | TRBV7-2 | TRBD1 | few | TGTGCCAGCAGCCGCGGACAGGGCGACATTCAGTACTTC | CASSRGQGDIQYF
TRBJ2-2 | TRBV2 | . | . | TGTGCCAGCAGTTTATATAGGGGCAACACCGGGGAGCTGTTTTTT | CASSLYRGNTGELFF
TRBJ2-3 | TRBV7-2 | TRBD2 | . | TGTGCCAGCAGCCCGCGGACTAGCGGTAGCACAGATACGCAGTATTTT | CASSPRTSGSTDTQYF
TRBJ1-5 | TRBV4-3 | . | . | TGCGCCAGCAGCCAAGATCGGCAGCGAAATCAGCCCCAGCATTTT | CASSQDRQRNQPQHF
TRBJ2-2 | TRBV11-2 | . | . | TGTGCCAGCAGCTTAGTAATGGACATAGCGAACACCGGGGAGCTGTTTTTT | CASSLVMDIANTGELFF
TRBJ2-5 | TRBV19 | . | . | TGTGCCAGTAGTATGACCCGGGGGCGGGGGACGATGACCCAGTACTTC | CASSMTRGRGTMTQYF
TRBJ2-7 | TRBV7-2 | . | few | TGTGCCAGCAGCCCCTCTTGGGGGGTGAACGAGCAGTACTTC | CASSPSWGVNEQYF
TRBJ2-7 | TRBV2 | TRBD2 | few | TGTGCCAGCATGGAGGGGAGGGACCGAGACGAGCAGTACTTC | CASMEGRDRDEQYF
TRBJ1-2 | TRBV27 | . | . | TGTGCCAGCAGTTCTAGGACAAGGAATAATGGCTACACCTTC | CASSSRTRNNGYTF
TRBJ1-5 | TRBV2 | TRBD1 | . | TGTGCCAGCAGTGATACAGGGGGTAATCAGCCCCAGCATTTT | CASSDTGGNQPQHF
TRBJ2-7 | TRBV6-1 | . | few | TGTGCCAGCGCTACTCCAACTTCCTACGAGCAGTACTTC | CASATPTSYEQYF
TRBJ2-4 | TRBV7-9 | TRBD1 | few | TGTGCCAGCAGCCGGGGACAGCCCAAAAACATTCAGTACTTC | CASSRGQPKNIQYF
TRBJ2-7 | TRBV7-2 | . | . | TGTGCCAGCAGCTCCCGGAGGACTTCCTACGAGCAGTACTTC | CASSSRRTSYEQYF
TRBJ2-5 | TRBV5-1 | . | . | TGCGCCAGCAGCTTGGATAGCCGGGAGACCCAGTACTTC | CASSLDSRETQYF
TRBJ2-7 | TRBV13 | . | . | TGTGCCAGCAGCTTGTACGGCTACGAGCAGTACTTC | CASSLYGYEQYF
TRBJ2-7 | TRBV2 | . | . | TGTGCCAGCAGTCCTCAGGGTAGGGAGCAGTACTTC | CASSPQGREQYF
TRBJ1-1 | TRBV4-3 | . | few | TGCGCCAGCAGCCAAGTCGTTCACACTGAAGCTTTCTTT | CASSQVVHTEAFF
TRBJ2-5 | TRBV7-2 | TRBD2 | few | TGTGCCAGCAGCTTAGAATCTCTAGCGGGAGTGATGAGGTACTTC | CASSLESLAGVMRYF
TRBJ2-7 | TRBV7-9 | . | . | TGTGCCAGCAGCTTAGCGCTCTACTACGAGCAGTACTTC | CASSLALYYEQYF
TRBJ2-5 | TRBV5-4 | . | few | TGTGCCAGCAGCTTGTGGAGTGAGACCCAGTACTTC | CASSLWSETQYF
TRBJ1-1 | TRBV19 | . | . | TGTGCCAGTAGTCCCGGGGGGAACACTGAAGCTTTCTTT | CASSPGGNTEAFF
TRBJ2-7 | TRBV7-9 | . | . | TGTGCCAGCAGTCAGGATTCCTACGAGCAGTACTTC | CASSQDSYEQYF
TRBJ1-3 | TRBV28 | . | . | TGTGCCAGCAGTTTTAGTAGCTCTGGAAACACCATATATTTT | CASSFSSSGNTIYF